The sequence of this T cell receptor beta chain was determined in a study of CD4 T cells in relation to SARS-CoV-2 and coronaviruses. In the study overall: After nine to eleven days of antigen culture, PBMC TCR beta CDR3s were sequenced. Study results and caveats: This crossreactivity analysis covered spike protein alone, no other viral proteins.

TCRdb's table, derived via immunoSEQ multiplex PCR, lists solely in-frame clones and lacks some. The table has roughly 18,000 clones, around 77% seen once. Unexposed donor CD4+ T cells date from 2011-2018, before the COVID-19 pandemic. CD4+ T cells were isolated from the cells after 10 days of culture. Fresh IL-2 medium replaced half the medium on days 3 and 7. This clone was found a few times. Its antigen is currently unknown. Germline V CDR1 and CDR2: SGHAT, FQNNGV. Trimming shortened V by 0 bases and J by 4 bases, and 8 bases separated the two germline ends. This CDR3 is 14 amino acids long. The chain combines TRBV11-2 with TRBJ2-3; D not certain. The sequenced material came from CD4+ T cells from PBMCs, cultured in vitro. This TCR derives from a human donor in good health. The CDR3 sequence: CASSLDPIADTQYF. CDR3 sequence (DNA): TGTGCCAGCAGCTTAGACCCCATCGCAGATACGCAGTATTTT.